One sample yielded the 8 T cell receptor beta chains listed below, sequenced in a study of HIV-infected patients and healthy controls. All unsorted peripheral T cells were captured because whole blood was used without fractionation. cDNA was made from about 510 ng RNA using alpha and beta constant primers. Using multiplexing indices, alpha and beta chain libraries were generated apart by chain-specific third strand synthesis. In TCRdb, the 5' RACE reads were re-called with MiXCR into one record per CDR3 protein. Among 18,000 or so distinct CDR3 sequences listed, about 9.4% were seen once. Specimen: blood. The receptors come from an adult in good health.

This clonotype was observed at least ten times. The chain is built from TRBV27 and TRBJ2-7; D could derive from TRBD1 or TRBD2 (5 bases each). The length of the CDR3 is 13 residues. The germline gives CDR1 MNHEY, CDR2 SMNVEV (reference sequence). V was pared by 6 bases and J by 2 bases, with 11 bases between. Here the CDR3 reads CASSLRGPYEQYF. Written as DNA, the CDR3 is TGTGCCAGCAGCTTGAGGGGACCCTACGAGCAGTACTTC.

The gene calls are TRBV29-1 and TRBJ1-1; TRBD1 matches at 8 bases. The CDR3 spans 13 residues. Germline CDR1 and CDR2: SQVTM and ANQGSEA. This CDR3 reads CRIDRGAHTEAFF. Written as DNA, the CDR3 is TGCAGGATCGACAGGGGTGCGCACACTGAAGCTTTCTTT.

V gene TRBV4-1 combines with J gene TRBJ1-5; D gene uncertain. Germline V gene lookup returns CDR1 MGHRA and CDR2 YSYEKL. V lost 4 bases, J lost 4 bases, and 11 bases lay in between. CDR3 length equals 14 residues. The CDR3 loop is CASSPPGRNQPQHF. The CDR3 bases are TGCGCCAGCAGCCCCCCGGGGAGAAATCAGCCCCAGCATTTT.

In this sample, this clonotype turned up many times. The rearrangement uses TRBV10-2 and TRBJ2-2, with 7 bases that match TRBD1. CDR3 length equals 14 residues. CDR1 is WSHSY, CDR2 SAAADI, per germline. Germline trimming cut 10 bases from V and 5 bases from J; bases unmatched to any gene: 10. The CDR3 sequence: CATRDRVVTGELFF. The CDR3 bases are TGCGCCACCCGAGACAGGGTGGTAACCGGGGAGCTGTTTTTT.

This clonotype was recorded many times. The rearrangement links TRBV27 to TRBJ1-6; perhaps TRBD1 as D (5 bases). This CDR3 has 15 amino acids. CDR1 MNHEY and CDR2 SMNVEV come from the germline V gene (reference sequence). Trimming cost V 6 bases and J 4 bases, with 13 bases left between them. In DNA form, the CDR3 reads TGTGCCAGCAGCTTACAGGTGGGGTATAATTCACCCCTCCACTTT. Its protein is CASSLQVGYNSPLHF.

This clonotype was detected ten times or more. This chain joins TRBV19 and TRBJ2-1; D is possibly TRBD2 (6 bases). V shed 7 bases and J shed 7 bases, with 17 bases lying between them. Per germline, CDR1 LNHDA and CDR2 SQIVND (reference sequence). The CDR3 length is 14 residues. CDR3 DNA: TGTGCCAGTACCCTAAATAGCGGTCGGAATGAGCAGTTCTTC. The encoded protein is CASTLNSGRNEQFF.

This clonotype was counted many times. The CDR3 region is CATSRDPNTQYF. The DNA of the CDR3 is TGTGCCACATCTCGAGACCCTAATACGCAGTATTTT. This rearrangement joins TRBV19 to TRBJ2-3; D gene uncertain. V was clipped by 10 bases and J by 7 bases, with 15 bases between them. In germline, CDR1 is LNHDA, CDR2 SQIVND (reference sequence). The CDR3 is 12 amino acids. Looking up the rest from reference TRBV19 and TRBJ2-3 gives the full variable domain: DGGITQSPKYLFRKEGQNVTLSCEQNLNHDAMYWYRQDPGQGLRLIYYSQIVNDFQKGDIAEGYSVSREKKESFPLTVTSAQKNPTAFYLCATSRDPNTQYFGPGTRLTVL.

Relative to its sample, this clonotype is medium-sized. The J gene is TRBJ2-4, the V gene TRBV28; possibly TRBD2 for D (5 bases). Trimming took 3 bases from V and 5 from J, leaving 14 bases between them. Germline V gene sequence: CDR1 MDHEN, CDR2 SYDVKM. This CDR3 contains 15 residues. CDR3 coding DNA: TGTGCCAGCAGTTTGGGGAGCCCCGGGGAAAACATTCAGTACTTC. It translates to CASSLGSPGENIQYF.